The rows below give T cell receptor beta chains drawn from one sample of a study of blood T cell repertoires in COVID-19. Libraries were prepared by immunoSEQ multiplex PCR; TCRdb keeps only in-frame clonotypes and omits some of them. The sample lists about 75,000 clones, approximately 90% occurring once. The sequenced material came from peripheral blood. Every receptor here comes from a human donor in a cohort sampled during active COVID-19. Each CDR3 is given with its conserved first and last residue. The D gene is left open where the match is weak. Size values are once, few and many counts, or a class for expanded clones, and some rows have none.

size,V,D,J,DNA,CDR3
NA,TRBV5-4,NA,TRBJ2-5,TGTGCCAGCAGCTTTGAATCGGTAGAGACCCAGTACTTC,CASSFESVETQYF
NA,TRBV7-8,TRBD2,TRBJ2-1,TGTGCCAGCAGCCCGCGTACCGGGACTAGCGGGGGGTACAATGAGCAGTTCTTC,CASSPRTGTSGGYNEQFF
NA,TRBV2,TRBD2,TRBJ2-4,TGTGCCAGCACTGTGGGGGGAGGGCCAAACATTCAGTACTTC,CASTVGGGPNIQYF
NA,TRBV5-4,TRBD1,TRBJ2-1,TGTGCCAGCAGCGCCGGGACAGGGGTAATCAATGAGCAGTTCTTC,CASSAGTGVINEQFF
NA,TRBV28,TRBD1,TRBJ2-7,TGTGCCAGCACCAGGGACAGGGGCCGGAACGAGCAGTACTTC,CASTRDRGRNEQYF
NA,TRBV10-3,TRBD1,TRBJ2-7,TGTGCCATCAGCTGGGGGGGACAGGGTCTAATCGGGCAGTACTTC,CAISWGGQGLIGQYF
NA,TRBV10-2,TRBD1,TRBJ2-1,TGCGCCAGCAGTGAGTCGAATCCGGGACAGGCAAACAATGAGCAGTTCTTC,CASSESNPGQANNEQFF
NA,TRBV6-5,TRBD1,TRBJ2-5,TGTGCCAGCAGTTACAGGACAGGGGTAACTTCGGAGACCCAGTACTTC,CASSYRTGVTSETQYF
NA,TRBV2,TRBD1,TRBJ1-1,TGTGCCAGCAGTCGGACAGGGCCTAGGGACACTGAAGCTTTCTTT,CASSRTGPRDTEAFF
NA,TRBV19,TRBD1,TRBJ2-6,TGTGCCAGTAGTATCGACGGGACAGCGCGCTCTGGGGCCAACGTCCTGACTTTC,CASSIDGTARSGANVLTF
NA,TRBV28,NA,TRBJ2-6,TGTGCCAGCAATATGTATTCTGGGGCCAACGTCCTGACTTTC,CASNMYSGANVLTF
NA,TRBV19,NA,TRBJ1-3,TGTGCCAGTAGTACTCATCAGGGACTCTCTGGAAACACCATATATTTT,CASSTHQGLSGNTIYF
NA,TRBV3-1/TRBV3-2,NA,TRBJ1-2,TGTGCCAGCAGCCAGGCCTACAACAGGGTCGGTGATGGCTACACCTTC,CASSQAYNRVGDGYTF
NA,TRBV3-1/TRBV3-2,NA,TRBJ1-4,TGTGCCAGCAGCCGGGAGGGGGGAGTGTACGAAAAACTGTTTTTT,CASSREGGVYEKLFF
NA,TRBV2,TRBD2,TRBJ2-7,TGTGCCAGCTGTCCGACTAGCCTGGCTGGCTACGAGCAGTACTTC,CASCPTSLAGYEQYF
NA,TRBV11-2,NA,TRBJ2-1,TGTGCCAGCAGCGTACAGGGTAATGAGCAGTTCTTC,CASSVQGNEQFF
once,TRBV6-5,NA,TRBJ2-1,TGTGCCAGCAGTTACACAGGGAAGCCCTACAATGAGCAGTTCTTC,CASSYTGKPYNEQFF
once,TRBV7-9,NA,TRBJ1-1,TGTGCCAGCAGCTTAGTTGAGAGTTCTGAAGCTTTCTTT,CASSLVESSEAFF
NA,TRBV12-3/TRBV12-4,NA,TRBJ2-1,TGTGCCAGCAGACCCCCTAACAATGAGCAGTTCTTC,CASRPPNNEQFF
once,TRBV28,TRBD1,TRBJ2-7,TGTGCCAGCAGTTTAACCCCGGGACAGGGTTCCTACGAGCAGTACTTC,CASSLTPGQGSYEQYF
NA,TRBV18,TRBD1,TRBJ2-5,TGTGCCAGCTCACCGTTGACAGGGCTGAAGACCCAGTACTTC,CASSPLTGLKTQYF
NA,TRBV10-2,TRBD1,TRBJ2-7,TGCGCCAGTGGGAGGACAGGGTTTGAGCAGTACTTC,CASGRTGFEQYF
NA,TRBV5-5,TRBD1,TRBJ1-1,TGTGCCAGCAGCTTGGGACAGGGTGGCACTGAAGCTTTCTTT,CASSLGQGGTEAFF
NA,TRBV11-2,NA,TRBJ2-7,TGTGCCAGCAACAACAGAGAAAGCGGCTACGAGCAGTACTTC,CASNNRESGYEQYF
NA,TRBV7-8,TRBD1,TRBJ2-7,TGTGCCAGCAGCTTAGCGAGGGACAGGGAAAGTTCCGACGAGCAGTACTTC,CASSLARDRESSDEQYF
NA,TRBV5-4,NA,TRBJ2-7,TGTGCCAGCAGCTCACCACGGTCCTCCTACGAGCAGTACTTC,CASSSPRSSYEQYF
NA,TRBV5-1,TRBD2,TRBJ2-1,TGCGCCAGCAGCGGGTCCGGGACTAGCGGGCTACGATTCACCTACAATGAGCAGTTCTTC,CASSGSGTSGLRFTYNEQFF
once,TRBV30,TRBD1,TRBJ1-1,TGTGCCTGGAGTGCCGTAACAGGGGGCGCAGAAGCTTTCTTT,CAWSAVTGGAEAFF
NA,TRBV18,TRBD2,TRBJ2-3,TGTGCCAGCTCACCTGGACTAGCGGGCAGCACAGATACGCAGTATTTT,CASSPGLAGSTDTQYF
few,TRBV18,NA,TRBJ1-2,TGTGCCAGCTCACCCAATCTTGACAGCCCGAATGGCTACACCTTC,CASSPNLDSPNGYTF
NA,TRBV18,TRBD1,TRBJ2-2,TGTGCCAGCTCACACAACAGGGGGCGACTCACCGGGGAGCTGTTTTTT,CASSHNRGRLTGELFF
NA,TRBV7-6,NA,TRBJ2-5,TGTGCCAGCAGCTTTCAAGACGGGCAAGAGACCCAGTACTTC,CASSFQDGQETQYF
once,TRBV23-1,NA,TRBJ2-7,TGCGCCAGCAATAGCCCCACCGGGACATACTTTTACGAGCAGTACTTC,CASNSPTGTYFYEQYF
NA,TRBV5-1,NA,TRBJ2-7,TGCGCCAGCAGCTTGGGGGAGGGGGTAGGATACGAGCAGTACTTC,CASSLGEGVGYEQYF